The 20 T cell receptor beta chains below all came from one sample that was sequenced in a study of Ad26.COV2.S vaccination and SARS-CoV-2 variants. Profiled with immunoSEQ multiplex PCR; TCRdb holds only in-frame clones, not every one. The table lists 87,000 or so clones, 82% of them singletons. Sequencing used peripheral blood, obtained after recovery from COVID-19. All receptors derive from a human donor who had recovered from COVID-19.

V and J are TRBV5-6 and TRBJ1-6, with TRBD1 identical over 8 bases. J gave up 5 bases and V 1 base, and 5 bases lay outside the gene matches. Germline lookup yields CDR1 SGHDT and CDR2 YYEEEE. This CDR3 is 16 amino acids long. The CDR3 spells CASSLRAGGNNSPLHF. The CDR3 coding sequence is TGTGCCAGCAGCTTGAGGGCAGGGGGCAATAATTCACCCCTCCACTTT.

V usage is TRBV5-6 and J usage is TRBJ2-5, with 8 bases lining up with TRBD1. The V gene's germline CDR1 is SGHDT and CDR2 YYEEEE. With 5 bases clipped from V and 4 bases from J, the junction kept 10 bases outside the gene matches. There are 15 residues in the CDR3. This CDR3 reads CASRSNRGVGETQYF. The CDR3 DNA sequence: TGTGCCAGCAGGTCGAACAGGGGGGTCGGAGAGACCCAGTACTTC.

The chain employs TRBV5-1 and TRBJ1-4, with D possibly matching TRBD1 (5 bases). Trimming stripped 1 base from V and 2 bases from J, with 12 bases between. This CDR3 is 16 amino acids long. CDR1 is SGHRS, CDR2 YFSETQ, per germline. The CDR3 is CASSLSGKGTNEKLFF. The CDR3 nucleotides read TGCGCCAGCAGCTTGTCGGGAAAGGGGACTAATGAAAAACTGTTTTTT.

V is TRBV18 and J is TRBJ2-3, with 13 positions matching TRBD2. The germline gives CDR1 KGHSH, CDR2 LQKENI. The V gene end was trimmed by 3 bases and the J gene end by 6 bases; junction bases not matched to a gene: 12. CDR3 size: 18 residues. The CDR3 region is CASSPPPGLAGVGDTQYF. As DNA, the CDR3 is TGTGCCAGCTCACCTCCGCCAGGACTAGCGGGAGTTGGGGATACGCAGTATTTT.

This clone was counted once. The V gene is TRBV15, the J gene TRBJ2-3, with D uncertain. There are 13 residues in the CDR3. Trimming removed 5 bases from V and 5 bases from J, with 11 bases in between. Germline V gene sequence: CDR1 LNHNV, CDR2 YYDKDF (reference sequence). As DNA, the CDR3 is TGTGCCACCAGCCCCGGTCCCGGAGATACGCAGTATTTT. Translation gives CATSPGPGDTQYF.

The chain combines TRBV15 with TRBJ1-2; no clear D gene. Trimming removed 1 base at V and 4 bases at J, with 7 bases between. Germline V gene data show CDR1 as LNHNV and CDR2 as YYDKDF (reference sequence). The CDR3 totals 13 residues. The CDR3 DNA reads as TGTGCCACCAGCAGAGTTGGACTCTATGGCTACACCTTC. It encodes CATSRVGLYGYTF.

This chain connects TRBV5-5 to TRBJ2-7, with unresolved D. The CDR3 is 14 amino acids. Germline CDR1 SGHKS, CDR2 YYEKEE (reference sequence). V was pared by 0 bases and J by 9 bases, with 16 bases between. CDR3 bases: TGTGCCAGCAGCTTGGTGGGCGATGGGCATGGGCAGTACTTC. Translation gives CASSLVGDGHGQYF.

V is TRBV5-1 and J is TRBJ1-1; D gene uncertain. Trimming removed 7 bases at V and 0 bases at J, with 4 bases between. The CDR3 is 11 amino acids. CDR1 is SGHRS and CDR2 is YFSETQ in the germline V gene. In DNA form, the CDR3 reads TGCGCCAGCCTCCTGAACACTGAAGCTTTCTTT. It is translated as CASLLNTEAFF.

V gene TRBV28 combines with J gene TRBJ2-6; the D is unclear. The germline V gene has CDR1 MDHEN and CDR2 SYDVKM. The V end lost 0 bases, the J end lost 1 base, and 4 bases lay between the germline ends. The CDR3 extends over 15 amino acids. The CDR3 DNA reads as TGTGCCAGCAGTTTATGGCAGTCTGGGGCCAACGTCCTGACTTTC. Its translation: CASSLWQSGANVLTF.

V and J are TRBV6-2 or TRBV6-3 and TRBJ2-1; D is tentatively TRBD1 or TRBD2 (5 bases each). The CDR3 sequence is 16 residues long. Germline CDR1 is MNHEY and CDR2 is SVGEGT. V was cut by 5 bases and J by 2 bases, with 16 bases left in between. In DNA, the CDR3 is TGTGCCAGCAGTCCCCTTGGGACGGGCGCCTACAATGAGCAGTTCTTC. Amino acid sequence: CASSPLGTGAYNEQFF.

This clone has only one observation. The gene calls are TRBV27 and TRBJ2-1; TRBD1 might be the D (5 bases). The CDR3 covers 14 residues. From germline, CDR1 is MNHEY and CDR2 SMNVEV (reference sequence). Deletions cut 5 bases from V and 6 bases from J, with 14 bases between. The CDR3 DNA reads as TGTGCCAGCAGTCCTCCGGTTAGGGGCAATGAGCAGTTCTTC. Translating it yields CASSPPVRGNEQFF.

V is TRBV11-3 and J is TRBJ2-7; D perhaps matches TRBD1 (7 bases). The CDR3 has 15 amino acids. Per the germline V gene, CDR1 is SGHNT and CDR2 is YENEEA. The V and J ends lost 7 bases and 1 base respectively, with 17 bases between them. The CDR3 DNA reads TGTGCCAGCACCGTAGGGGGGACAGCATCCTACGAGCAGTACTTC. This encodes CASTVGGTASYEQYF.

The chain links TRBV4-1 to TRBJ1-1; D uncertain. This CDR3 region has 16 residues. V lost 0 bases to trimming and J lost 6 bases, with 17 bases between them. The germline gives CDR1 MGHRA, CDR2 YSYEKL. As DNA, the CDR3 is TGCGCCAGCAGCCAAGAGGCGGCTCCAAAGGGCGCTGAAGCTTTCTTT. Residues: CASSQEAAPKGAEAFF.

This clone was counted only a few times. The chain recombines TRBV5-4 with TRBJ1-2; D may be TRBD1 (5 bases). There are 15 residues in the CDR3. V shed 4 bases and J shed 3 bases, with 16 bases lying between them. Germline CDR1 SGHNT, CDR2 YYREEE (reference sequence). Written as DNA, the CDR3 is TGTGCCAGCAGCCCAGTAAGGGGAAATTACTATGGCTACACCTTC. Encoded protein: CASSPVRGNYYGYTF.

J is TRBJ1-2 and V is TRBV6-5; D remains unclear. CDR1 MNHEY and CDR2 SVGAGI come from the germline V gene. This CDR3 region has 13 residues. Between the trimmed V and J ends, which lost 4 bases and 4 bases, there was a span of 10 bases. CDR3 DNA sequence: TGTGCCAGCAGTTCAGGCCTGGGCTATGGCTACACCTTC. The encoded protein is CASSSGLGYGYTF.

The chain is built from TRBV9 and TRBJ1-1; D is unclear. V lost 4 bases, J lost 3 bases, and 10 bases lay in between. The CDR3 loop spans 13 amino acids. Germline V gene data show CDR1 as SGDLS and CDR2 as YYNGEE. As DNA, the CDR3 is TGTGCCAGCAGCTCTCATGGGGACACTGAAGCTTTCTTT. Its translation is CASSSHGDTEAFF.

The chain couples TRBV7-4 to TRBJ2-7, with 12 bases that match TRBD2. The germline V gene encodes CDR1 SGHVT and CDR2 SQSDAQ. V shed 4 bases and J 3 bases; nucleotides not matched to a gene: 19. CDR3 length equals 20 residues. The CDR3: CASSYNPKKLAGGPDYEQYF. As DNA, the CDR3 is TGTGCCAGCAGCTACAATCCTAAGAAGCTAGCGGGAGGGCCTGACTACGAGCAGTACTTC.

In this sample, this clone turned up a few times. The V gene is TRBV27, the J gene TRBJ2-7, with TRBD1 matching over 7 bases. V trimming: 9 bases; J trimming: 1 base; junction bases outside the gene matches: 12. This CDR3 region has 15 residues. Germline V CDR1 and CDR2: MNHEY, SMNVEV (reference sequence). CDR3 coding DNA: TGTGCCAGTCGTCTCGGGACAGCTCCTTCCTACGAGCAGTACTTC. This sequence encodes CASRLGTAPSYEQYF.

The chain carries TRBV19 and TRBJ1-2; 10 bases match TRBD1. The V and J ends lost 4 bases and 4 bases, in that order; junction bases with no gene match: 3. In germline, CDR1 is LNHDA, CDR2 SQIVND (reference sequence). The CDR3 spans 14 residues. CDR3: CASSTGQGSYGYTF. DNA for the CDR3: TGTGCCAGTAGTACGGGACAGGGGTCCTATGGCTACACCTTC.

This clone appeared once. The rearrangement uses TRBV7-7 and TRBJ2-5, with D maybe TRBD2 (6 bases). V lost 0 bases, J lost 3 bases, and 11 bases lay in between. This CDR3 is 15 amino acids long. The germline V gene has CDR1 SSHAT and CDR2 FNYEAQ (reference sequence). This chain's CDR3 is CASSLAPGSEETQYF. As DNA, the CDR3 is TGTGCCAGCAGCTTAGCCCCCGGGAGTGAAGAGACCCAGTACTTC.